This T cell receptor beta chain was sequenced during a study of T cell changes during pregnancy in multiple sclerosis. The CDR3 spans 14 residues. Germline-derived CDR1 and CDR2 are SGHRS and YFSETQ. V shed 4 bases and J 2 bases; nucleotides not matched to a gene: 4. The repertoire was sequenced with immunoSEQ multiplex PCR; TCRdb's copy has only in-frame clones and lacks some. The sample lists 55,000 to 75,000 clones, 90% to 95% seen once, with less than 1.5% in the top ten. The receptor was derived from a female donor in good health, enrolled as a control in a pregnancy study. The V gene is TRBV5-1, the J gene TRBJ2-3; 7 nucleotides line up with TRBD1. The sample was peripheral blood, taken after pregnancy. Here the CDR3 reads CASSPGQDTDTQYF. In DNA, the CDR3 is TGCGCCAGCAGCCCCGGACAGGACACAGATACGCAGTATTTT.